What follows are 19 T cell receptor beta chains derived from one specimen sequenced in a study of breast tumors, draining lymph nodes, adjacent tissues. One entry per CDR3 protein, called by TCRdb with MiXCR from the multiplex PCR reads. The table records about 22,000 distinct CDR3 sequences, around two thirds of them present only once. Sequences were obtained from tumor-adjacent breast tissue. The receptors shown here come from a female donor with breast cancer. Some clones in this sample may be carry-over from other donors' samples.

The chain recombines TRBV19 with TRBJ1-2; 8 bases align to TRBD1. This CDR3 comprises 12 residues. Germline assignment: CDR1 LNHDA and CDR2 SQIVND (reference sequence). Trimming removed 8 bases from V and 2 bases from J; junction bases left unmatched: 1. CDR3 bases: TGTGCCAGTCACAGGGGGAACTATGGCTACACCTTC. Its protein is CASHRGNYGYTF.

The CDR3 loop is CASSLMDNSPLHF. CDR3 coding DNA: TGTGCCAGCAGCTTGATGGACAATTCACCCCTCCACTTT. The chain carries TRBV13 and TRBJ1-6, with D hard to call. Trimming pared 3 bases from V and 7 bases from J, leaving 7 bases between. The CDR3 length is 13 residues. Germline V lookup: CDR1 PRHDT, CDR2 FYEKMQ (reference sequence).

Remarks on this clonotype: One end of the junction is discordant with germline, which a read error may explain. This rearrangement joins TRBV12-3 or TRBV12-4 to TRBJ2-5; D is possibly TRBD2 (6 bases). This CDR3 has 14 amino acids. The CDR3 sequence is CASSLRRGGEIQYF. The CDR3 nucleotides are TGTGCCAGCAGTTTAAGGAGGGGAGGAGAGATCCAGTACTTC.

The chain recombines TRBV5-6 with TRBJ1-3, with unresolved D. CDR1 SGHDT and CDR2 YYEEEE come from the germline V gene. Trimming took 2 bases from V and 4 from J, leaving 10 bases between them. There are 14 residues in the CDR3. DNA of the CDR3: TGTGCCAGCAGCTTACGCACTGCGGGAAACACCATATATTTT. Translation: CASSLRTAGNTIYF.

This clonotype ranks as medium-sized. The chain carries TRBV19 and TRBJ2-7, with D possibly matching TRBD1 (6 bases). The CDR3 is made up of 16 amino acids. Germline lookup yields CDR1 LNHDA and CDR2 SQIVND (reference sequence). V was cut by 3 bases and J by 3 bases, with 18 bases left in between. CDR3 loop: CASSMEGTQVFYEQYF. In DNA, the CDR3 is TGTGCCAGTAGTATGGAAGGGACACAGGTTTTCTACGAGCAGTACTTC. Looking up the rest from reference TRBV19 and TRBJ2-7 gives the full variable domain: DGGITQSPKYLFRKEGQNVTLSCEQNLNHDAMYWYRQDPGQGLRLIYYSQIVNDFQKGDIAEGYSVSREKKESFPLTVTSAQKNPTAFYLCASSMEGTQVFYEQYFGPGTRLTVT.

The chain recombines TRBV19 with TRBJ1-3; no reliable D call. Germline V gene sequence: CDR1 LNHDA, CDR2 SQIVND (reference sequence). The CDR3 loop spans 12 amino acids. Between the trimmed V and J ends, which lost 7 bases and 2 bases, there was a span of 6 bases. This CDR3 reads CASTEAGNTIYF. CDR3 in DNA: TGTGCCAGTACTGAGGCTGGAAACACCATATATTTT.

This chain connects TRBV29-1 to TRBJ2-5; 7 bases align to TRBD1. V shed 6 bases and J 0 bases; nucleotides not matched to a gene: 7. This CDR3 is built from 14 residues. In germline, CDR1 is SQVTM, CDR2 ANQGSEA. This chain's CDR3 is CSVMGQQNQETQYF. The CDR3 coding sequence is TGCAGCGTGATGGGACAGCAAAACCAAGAGACCCAGTACTTC.

This clonotype is deemed medium-sized. This sequence joins TRBV20-1 and TRBJ2-7; the D gene is possibly TRBD1 (6 bases). The germline CDR1 and CDR2 sequences are DFQATT and SNEGSKA (reference sequence). Trimming shortened V by 6 bases and J by 5 bases, and 11 bases separated the two germline ends. The CDR3 sequence is 11 residues long. The CDR3 region is CSAQKGDEQYF. The CDR3 nucleotides are TGCAGTGCGCAAAAGGGGGACGAGCAGTACTTC.

This clonotype is labeled medium-sized (0.01 to 0.1%). The chain couples TRBV2 to TRBJ2-1; TRBD2 agrees at 10 bases. This CDR3 region has 15 residues. Germline values: CDR1 SNHLY, CDR2 FYNNEI. Germline trimming cut 5 bases from V and 9 bases from J; bases unmatched to any gene: 10. The CDR3 protein is CASSRTSGDRGEQFF. In DNA form, the CDR3 reads TGTGCCAGCAGTCGCACTAGCGGGGATAGGGGTGAGCAGTTCTTC.

The rearrangement links TRBV29-1 to TRBJ2-5, with D possibly called TRBD1 or TRBD2 (5 bases each). This CDR3 is 10 amino acids long. Germline CDR1 is SQVTM and CDR2 is ANQGSEA. V was pared by 6 bases and J by 4 bases, with 6 bases between. The CDR3 is CSVGPETQYF. The CDR3 DNA reads TGCAGCGTGGGACCAGAGACCCAGTACTTC.

The chain has TRBV6-5 and TRBJ1-2, with TRBD1 identical over 7 bases. This CDR3 contains 13 residues. Germline CDR1 MNHEY, CDR2 SVGAGI. The V and J ends lost 4 bases and 4 bases, in that order; junction bases with no gene match: 3. CDR3 DNA: TGTGCCAGCAGTTCAGGGGGTCCCTATGGCTACACCTTC. This translates into CASSSGGPYGYTF.

This clonotype was recorded many times. V and J are TRBV20-1 and TRBJ2-3; unclear D gene. This CDR3 contains 11 residues. Trimming removed 8 bases from V and 2 bases from J, with 8 bases in between. Germline V lookup: CDR1 DFQATT, CDR2 SNEGSKA (reference sequence). CDR3 sequence: CSLRFTDTQYF. The CDR3, as DNA: TGCAGTCTTAGGTTCACAGATACGCAGTATTTT.

CDR3 amino acids: CASKASFYNSPLHF. The CDR3, as DNA: TGTGCCAGCAAAGCATCCTTCTATAATTCACCCCTCCACTTT. The J gene is TRBJ1-6, the V gene TRBV2; no clear D. The CDR3 length is 14 residues. Germline values: CDR1 SNHLY, CDR2 FYNNEI. The germline V and J ends were trimmed by 7 bases and 3 bases, with 10 bases remaining between them. Using reference TRBV2 and TRBJ1-6 for the parts outside the CDR3, the full variable domain is EPEVTQTPSHQVTQMGQEVILRCVPISNHLYFYWYRQILGQKVEFLVSFYNNEISEKSEIFDDQFSVERPDGSNFTLKIRSTKLEDSAMYFCASKASFYNSPLHFGNGTRLTVT.

This clonotype was observed at least ten times. V gene TRBV3-1 combines with J gene TRBJ2-2; D is perhaps TRBD1 or TRBD2 (6 bases each). The V end was cut by 4 bases, the J end by 7 bases, with 16 bases between. The CDR3 totals 15 residues. The germline CDR1 and CDR2 sequences are LGHDT and YNNKEL (reference sequence). The CDR3 bases are TGTGCCAGCAGCCGAGAGGGGGGTTTCATCGGGGAGCTGTTTTTT. Encoded protein: CASSREGGFIGELFF. Supplemented by reference TRBV3-1 and TRBJ2-2, the full variable domain reads DTAVSQTPKYLVTQMGNDKSIKCEQNLGHDTMYWYKQDSKKFLKIMFSYNNKELIINETVPNRFSPKSPDKAHLNLHINSLELGDSAVYFCASSREGGFIGELFFGEGSRLTVL.

In this sample, this clonotype is medium-sized. The J gene is TRBJ1-2, the V gene TRBV20-1; tentative D call: TRBD1 (6 bases). CDR1 DFQATT and CDR2 SNEGSKA come from the germline V gene (reference sequence). CDR3 length equals 13 residues. The V end was cut by 4 bases, the J end by 8 bases, with 17 bases between. DNA of the CDR3: TGCAGTGCTATCGACAGGAGTCACAACGGCTACACCTTC. It yields the protein CSAIDRSHNGYTF.

The rearrangement links TRBV2 to TRBJ1-2, with D perhaps matching TRBD1 (5 bases). The germline gives CDR1 SNHLY, CDR2 FYNNEI. The CDR3 runs to 12 residues. Trimming left V 4 bases short and J 8 bases short, with 11 bases between. In nucleotides, the CDR3 is TGTGCCAGCAGTGCTTCGCAGGGAGGCTACACCTTC. It encodes CASSASQGGYTF.

The gene calls are TRBV6-5 and TRBJ1-2, with 11 bases aligning to TRBD1. Germline trimming cut 5 bases from V and 3 bases from J; bases unmatched to any gene: 2. The CDR3 extends over 14 amino acids. Germline CDR1 MNHEY, CDR2 SVGAGI. The CDR3 region has the DNA TGTGCCAGCAGTCGGACAGGGGGCCACTATGGCTACACCTTC. Protein product: CASSRTGGHYGYTF.

This clonotype was seen ten or more times. The V call is TRBV11-2, the J call TRBJ2-3, with TRBD2 as a possible D gene (5 bases). CDR1 SGHAT and CDR2 FQNNGV come from the germline V gene. The CDR3 runs 13 residues. Deletions cut 4 bases from V and 2 bases from J, with 7 bases between. This CDR3 reads CASSSGNTDTQYF. As DNA, the CDR3 is TGTGCCAGCAGCTCCGGGAACACAGATACGCAGTATTTT. Together with reference TRBV11-2 and TRBJ2-3, the CDR3 gives the full variable domain: EAGVAQSPRYKIIEKRQSVAFWCNPISGHATLYWYQQILGQGPKLLIQFQNNGVVDDSQLPKDRFSAERLKGVDSTLKIQPAKLEDSAVYLCASSSGNTDTQYFGPGTRLTVL.

The J gene is TRBJ1-5, the V gene TRBV28, with 8 bases lining up with TRBD1. The CDR3 consists of 16 residues. CDR1 and CDR2 (germline): MDHEN, SYDVKM. Germline trimming cut 2 bases from V and 0 bases from J; bases unmatched to any gene: 3. The CDR3 nucleotides read TGTGCCAGCAGTTTAGGGACAGGCTATAGCAATCAGCCCCAGCATTTT. Its translation: CASSLGTGYSNQPQHF.